This T cell receptor beta chain derives from a study of shared clonotypes between healthy human individuals. Assay used: immunoSEQ multiplex PCR; TCRdb lists only in-frame clones, some missing. The sample yields a few hundred thousand clones, 95% seen once. Notes on the study in general: Compared with memory subsets, naive subsets generally had larger estimated richness.

Trimming removed 5 bases at V and 7 bases at J, with 17 bases between. CDR3 length: 14 amino acids. The germline gives CDR1 MNHEY, CDR2 SVGAGI. A note on this clone: No antigen is known for it.

CD45RO-negative cells were positively selected for CCR7, leaving out terminally differentiated effector memory CD45RA+ cells. The sequence was obtained from a woman in her 30s in good health. J is TRBJ1-1 and V is TRBV6-5, with D maybe TRBD1 (6 bases). Sequenced material: naive CD8+ T cells sorted from blood. The CDR3 reads CASSPQGGGDEAFF. CDR3 nucleotides: TGTGCCAGCAGTCCTCAGGGAGGGGGGGATGAAGCTTTCTTT.